This entry is about one T cell receptor beta chain. Its antigen is unknown. No quality values exist for individual bases; no much larger clone is one base distant. TCRbeta CDR3 regions were amplified from genomic DNA using the immunoSEQ Assay, a bias-controlled multiplex PCR. In the original analysis: The number of nucleated cells in each sample was estimated from the amplification of reference gene primers within the assay. Sequence reads were collapsed and filtered to measure the absolute abundance of every unique TCRbeta CDR3 rearrangement. For each sample, productive Simpson clonality was calculated as the square root of Simpson's diversity index over productive rearrangements. The table comes from immuneACCESS by way of TCRdb, which keeps in-frame sequences with V and J called. Part of the clones is missing from these tables; in studies checked, under half for an unresolved V gene and the rest for unknown reasons. That table furnishes V, J and clone size, whereas the DNA furnished D and trimming. The sample includes 150,000 to 200,000 clones, with more than 70% observed a single time. Of the sample, more than 5% falls within the top ten clones.

In the prospective study, participants were about 18 to 100 years old, resided in under 30 geographic areas of the United States, and were enrolled through a virtual design. In the prospective study, participants were assigned to cohorts based on the clinical history participants reported in a screening survey and a study questionnaire. Recovered participants in ImmuneRACE Cohort 3 were defined by two consecutive negative NP/OP PCR tests, clearance by a healthcare professional, or resolution of symptoms. Each participant in the prospective study had whole blood, serum and a nasopharyngeal or oropharyngeal swab collected by mobile phlebotomists. Participants in the prospective study had the option to provide additional blood draws and questionnaires over a roughly two-month period. Blood samples from the prospective study were shipped frozen or at room temperature prior to DNA extraction. The data originate from a study of blood T cell repertoires in COVID-19 (TCRdb year 2020). For the study in its entirety: Samples covering the acute and convalescent phases of COVID-19 were provided by collaborators in the United States, Italy and Spain. The prospective study material was composed of cDNA or gDNA derived from T cells, B-cell-depleted T cells, or PBMCs. Samples came from the ongoing ImmuneRACE study (first 160 participants) plus 1,254 subjects from 6 global collaborators. Subjects who had been exposed to COVID-19, were actively infected with it, or had recovered from it provided the deeply sampled blood TCRbeta repertoires that made up the dataset. The sample metadata nearly always contained a de-identified subject ID, COVID-19 status, age in years and sex. A freely available public database, intended as a resource for researchers studying the immune response to SARS-CoV-2, is where the repertoires were released. Where available, HLA class I and class II types were taken from metadata supplied by the sample provider and were not determined by assay-based typing. Results the study describes overall, beyond this receptor: The amount of clinical and demographic metadata varied by source and participant and was provided uncurated.

The source material was PBMCs or T cells enriched from blood (not recorded which). This TCR was sampled from a man aged 40-49 years who had recovered from COVID-19.

The CDR3 protein is CASSFRALRETEAFF. The DNA sequence follows: TGTGCCAGCAGTTTCAGAGCCTTGAGGGAGACTGAAGCTTTCTTT. The sequence links TRBV6-6 to TRBJ1-1, with no confidently assigned D gene. The V end loses 4 bases and the J end loses 5 bases, and a stretch of 17 bases separates them. The germline V gene (reference sequence) supplies CDR1 MNHNY and CDR2 SVGAGI. Including cysteine and phenylalanine, the CDR3 has 15 amino acids. Just the 45-base CDR3 DNA is kept, in frame starting at base 1.